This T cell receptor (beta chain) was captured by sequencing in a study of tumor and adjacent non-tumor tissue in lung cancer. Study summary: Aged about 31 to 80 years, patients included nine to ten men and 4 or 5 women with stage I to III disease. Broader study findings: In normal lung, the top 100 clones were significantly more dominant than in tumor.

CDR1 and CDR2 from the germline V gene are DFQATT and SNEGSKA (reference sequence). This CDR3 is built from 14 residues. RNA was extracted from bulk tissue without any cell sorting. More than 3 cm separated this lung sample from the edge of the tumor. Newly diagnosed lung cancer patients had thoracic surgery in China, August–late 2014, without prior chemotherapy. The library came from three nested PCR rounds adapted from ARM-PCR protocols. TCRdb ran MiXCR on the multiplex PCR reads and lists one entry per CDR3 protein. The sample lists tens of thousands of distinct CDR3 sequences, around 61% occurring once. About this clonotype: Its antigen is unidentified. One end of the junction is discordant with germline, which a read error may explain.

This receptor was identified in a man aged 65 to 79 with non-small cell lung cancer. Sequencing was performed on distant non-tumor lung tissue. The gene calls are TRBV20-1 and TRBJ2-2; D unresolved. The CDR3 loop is CSARDPQNAGELFF. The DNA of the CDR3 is TGCAGTGCTAGAGATCCGCAGAACGCCGGGGAGCTGTTTTTT.